These 18 T cell receptor beta chains came from one sample sequenced in a study of cytomegalovirus exposure and HLA in healthy donors. Sequenced by immunoSEQ multiplex PCR; TCRdb stores in-frame clones only, minus some. Among about 110,000 clones listed, approximately 95% were seen once. Sequencing was done on a sample of PBMCs. The receptors derive from a woman aged 18-30 years in good health and CMV-seronegative.

This chain uses TRBV19 with TRBJ1-3; maybe TRBD1 (6 bases). V was shortened by 5 bases and J by 3 bases, with 8 bases between the two germline ends. The CDR3 spans 13 residues. Germline CDR1 and CDR2: LNHDA and SQIVND (reference sequence). The CDR3 here is CASSPDSGNTIYF. In nucleotides, the CDR3 is TGTGCCAGTAGTCCGGACAGTGGAAACACCATATATTTT.

The rearrangement joins TRBV7-2 to TRBJ2-1, with 8 bases fitting TRBD1. The V gene end was trimmed by 5 bases and the J gene end by 6 bases; junction bases not matched to a gene: 6. Germline CDR1 and CDR2: SGHTA and FQGNSA. The CDR3 consists of 14 residues. The CDR3 loop reads CASSHGQGSNEQFF. The CDR3 nucleotides read TGTGCCAGCAGCCATGGACAGGGTAGCAATGAGCAGTTCTTC.

Concerning this clone itself: The same CDR3 is also encoded by other DNA sequences in this sample. The rearrangement links TRBV7-3 to TRBJ2-6; maybe TRBD2 (6 bases). Germline values: CDR1 SGHTA, CDR2 FQGTGA. V was pared by 3 bases and J by 3 bases, with 9 bases between. The CDR3 runs 15 residues. The CDR3 region has the DNA TGTGCCAGCAGCTTTGGAGGGAGTGGGGCCAACGTCCTGACTTTC. Protein sequence: CASSFGGSGANVLTF. Full variable domain (rest looked up from reference TRBV7-3 and TRBJ2-6): GAGVSQTPSNKVTEKGKYVELRCDPISGHTALYWYRQSLGQGPEFLIYFQGTGAADDSGLPNDRFFAVRPEGSVSTLKIQRTERGDSAVYLCASSFGGSGANVLTFGAGSRLTVL.

The chain has TRBV10-3 and TRBJ2-5; 13 positions match TRBD2. The CDR3 is 16 residues long. Unmatched junction bases numbered 9, after V lost 7 bases and J lost 4 bases. The germline V gene has CDR1 ENHRY and CDR2 SYGVKD. CDR3 in DNA: TGTGCCATCACAGCCAGACTAGCGGGGGGTGTAGAGACCCAGTACTTC. It specifies CAITARLAGGVETQYF.

This clone was recorded a few times. This rearrangement joins TRBV28 to TRBJ2-5; 14 bases agree with TRBD2. The CDR3 spans 15 residues. V trimming: 6 bases; J trimming: 5 bases; junction bases outside the gene matches: 5. Per germline, CDR1 MDHEN and CDR2 SYDVKM. CDR3 protein: CASRRGLAGGETQYF. The CDR3 DNA reads TGTGCCAGCAGACGAGGACTAGCGGGGGGTGAGACCCAGTACTTC. Based on the CDR3 plus reference TRBV28 and TRBJ2-5, the full variable domain is DVKVTQSSRYLVKRTGEKVFLECVQDMDHENMFWYRQDPGLGLRLIYFSYDVKMKEKGDIPEGYSVSREKKERFSLILESASTNQTSMYLCASRRGLAGGETQYFGPGTRLLVL.

V gene TRBV4-1 combines with J gene TRBJ2-7; TRBD1 matches 7 bases. J gave up 2 bases and V 3 bases, and 4 bases lay outside the gene matches. CDR1 MGHRA and CDR2 YSYEKL come from the germline V gene. CDR3 length equals 14 residues. The CDR3 DNA is TGCGCCAGCAGCCACCTACAGGGGACCTACGAGCAGTACTTC. This encodes CASSHLQGTYEQYF.

The rearrangement uses TRBV6-6 and TRBJ1-6; possible D gene TRBD1, 5 bases. Trimming took off 6 bases at V and 5 bases at J, with 14 bases between the two ends. The CDR3 loop spans 15 amino acids. Germline V lookup: CDR1 MNHNY, CDR2 SVGAGI (reference sequence). The CDR3 sequence is CASRLAGLDNSPLHF. CDR3 nucleotide sequence: TGTGCCAGCAGACTCGCAGGGTTAGATAATTCACCCCTCCACTTT.

This clone appeared once. The chain recombines TRBV6-1 with TRBJ2-7; 7 bases fit TRBD1. The V segment lost 8 bases and the J segment 0 bases; nucleotides outside the gene matches: 4. This CDR3 region has 13 residues. Germline CDR1 is MNHNS and CDR2 is SASEGT. The DNA for the CDR3 is TGTGCCAGCCGGGACAGACGCTCCTACGAGCAGTACTTC. Protein sequence: CASRDRRSYEQYF.

V and J are TRBV18 and TRBJ2-7; D is unclear. The length of the CDR3 is 15 residues. In germline, CDR1 is KGHSH, CDR2 LQKENI. V lost 3 bases and J 2 bases, leaving 14 bases between the germline ends. The CDR3 sequence is CASSPIQSSTYEQYF. The CDR3 DNA reads TGTGCCAGCTCACCGATACAGTCTTCTACCTACGAGCAGTACTTC.

The J gene is TRBJ2-2, the V gene TRBV28; D is uncertain. This CDR3 spans 13 amino acids. The V gene's germline CDR1 is MDHEN and CDR2 SYDVKM. V lost 4 bases and J lost 2, with 5 bases in between. In DNA, the CDR3 is TGTGCCAGCAGTTCCCTCAACACCGGGGAGCTGTTTTTT. This sequence encodes CASSSLNTGELFF.

The genes are TRBV4-2 and TRBJ1-4; D is ambiguous. The germline V and J ends were trimmed by 0 bases and 7 bases, with 6 bases remaining between them. The CDR3 is 13 amino acids. Germline V gives CDR1 LGHNA, CDR2 YNFKEQ. In nucleotides, the CDR3 is TGTGCCAGCAGCCAAGAGGCATCTGAAAAACTGTTTTTT. Its protein is CASSQEASEKLFF.

This clone has a single count. The V call is TRBV4-1, the J call TRBJ1-5; possibly TRBD1 for D (5 bases). V lost 1 base to trimming and J lost 3 bases, with 7 bases between them. The CDR3 contains 14 residues. CDR1 is MGHRA, CDR2 YSYEKL, per germline. The CDR3 nucleotides read TGCGCCAGCAGCCAAGGCAGGGACAATCAGCCCCAGCATTTT. Protein: CASSQGRDNQPQHF.

This clone appeared a single time. The J gene is TRBJ1-4, the V gene TRBV7-8, with D possibly being TRBD1 (6 bases). V was cut by 3 bases and J by 9 bases, with 11 bases left in between. The CDR3 consists of 13 residues. Germline values: CDR1 SGHVS, CDR2 FQNEAQ. The CDR3 DNA sequence: TGTGCCAGCAGCTTCCGGACAGTAAAAAAACTGTTTTTT. Translation gives CASSFRTVKKLFF.

This clone has a single count. The chain carries TRBV2 and TRBJ1-5; D is unclear. Trimming stripped 10 bases from V and 6 bases from J, with 13 bases between. The CDR3 covers 12 residues. The germline gives CDR1 SNHLY, CDR2 FYNNEI. CDR3 in amino acids: CATKRLVQPQHF. For the CDR3, the DNA is TGTGCCACCAAACGCTTAGTTCAGCCCCAGCATTTT.

This chain links TRBV5-4 with TRBJ1-1; D is unresolved. The CDR3 has 13 amino acids. V was pared by 5 bases and J by 1 base, with 9 bases between. CDR1 SGHNT and CDR2 YYREEE come from the germline V gene (reference sequence). The CDR3 sequence: CASSFRQNTEAFF. The CDR3 DNA follows: TGTGCCAGCAGTTTCCGACAGAACACTGAAGCTTTCTTT.

The genes are TRBV27 and TRBJ2-7; D is possibly TRBD2 (6 bases). The V end lost 0 bases, the J end lost 7 bases, and 10 bases lay between the germline ends. From germline, CDR1 is MNHEY and CDR2 SMNVEV (reference sequence). The CDR3 runs to 13 residues. The CDR3 region has the DNA TGTGCCAGCAGTTTATCGGGGGGAAGTGAGCAGTACTTC. Translated: CASSLSGGSEQYF.

The chain recombines TRBV4-1 with TRBJ2-2; D unresolved. Germline CDR1 reads MGHRA; CDR2 reads YSYEKL. V lost 0 bases and J lost 0, with 20 bases in between. The CDR3 totals 20 residues. This CDR3 reads CASSQDARSSAESNTGELFF. The CDR3 DNA is TGCGCCAGCAGCCAAGACGCCCGATCAAGCGCGGAGTCGAACACCGGGGAGCTGTTTTTT.

The chain joins TRBV18 to TRBJ2-4, with D perhaps TRBD2 (6 bases). Germline CDR1 reads KGHSH; CDR2 reads LQKENI. With 3 bases removed from V and 5 bases from J, the gap between germline ends came to 14 bases. The CDR3 runs to 15 residues. CDR3 sequence: CASSPLVPGENIQYF. In DNA form, the CDR3 reads TGTGCCAGCTCACCCCTAGTTCCGGGAGAAAACATTCAGTACTTC.